The 17 T cell receptor beta chains listed next were all sequenced from one sample in a study of T cell responses to AZD1222 COVID-19 vaccine. Assay used: immunoSEQ multiplex PCR; TCRdb lists only in-frame clones, some missing. The sample lists around 84,000 clones; approximately 85% were seen once. The sequences come from peripheral blood, collected 28 days after the second AZD1222 dose. These TCRs come from an adult who received the AZD1222 COVID-19 vaccine.

The gene calls are TRBV27 and TRBJ1-4; tentatively, D is TRBD1 (6 bases). This CDR3 is 17 amino acids long. Germline-derived CDR1 and CDR2 are MNHEY and SMNVEV (reference sequence). Trimming left V 6 bases short and J 1 base short, with 18 bases between. The DNA of the CDR3 is TGTGCCAGCAGCCTAAGGCAGGGGAGGGTAACTAATGAAAAACTGTTTTTT. Amino acids: CASSLRQGRVTNEKLFF.

The chain links TRBV27 to TRBJ1-4, with 8 bases matching TRBD1. The J segment lost 6 bases and the V segment lost 5 bases, leaving 8 bases of the junction unmatched. Germline V lookup: CDR1 MNHEY, CDR2 SMNVEV (reference sequence). The CDR3 totals 15 residues. CDR3 region: CASSRTGGSYEKLFF. As DNA, the CDR3 is TGTGCCAGCAGTCGAACAGGGGGAAGCTATGAAAAACTGTTTTTT.

This sequence joins TRBV5-1 and TRBJ1-4; a possible D gene is TRBD1 (6 bases). This CDR3 comprises 15 residues. V lost 4 bases to trimming and J lost 7 bases, with 17 bases between them. In germline, CDR1 is SGHRS, CDR2 YFSETQ. CDR3 DNA sequence: TGCGCCAGCAGCGAGGACAGAGCACGAGGTGAAAAACTGTTTTTT. This encodes CASSEDRARGEKLFF.

This chain connects TRBV7-8 to TRBJ2-2, with 14 nucleotides matching TRBD2. Germline V gives CDR1 SGHVS, CDR2 FQNEAQ. Trimming took 9 bases from V and 2 from J; bases not matched to a gene: 11. CDR3 size: 18 residues. DNA of the CDR3: TGTGCCAGTTACCCCGGGACTAGCGGGGGCCCTAACACCGGGGAGCTGTTTTTT. This sequence encodes CASYPGTSGGPNTGELFF.

The chain has TRBV10-3 and TRBJ1-5, with 10 positions matching TRBD1. The CDR3 spans 19 residues. Germline trimming cut 0 bases from V and 7 bases from J; bases unmatched to any gene: 15. The germline CDR1 and CDR2 sequences are ENHRY and SYGVKD. The CDR3 spells CAISESSQTGGIDKQPQHF. CDR3 in DNA: TGTGCCATCAGTGAGTCGTCCCAGACAGGGGGCATTGATAAACAGCCCCAGCATTTT.

The chain joins TRBV15 to TRBJ2-1; 7 bases are a match to TRBD2. The germline gives CDR1 LNHNV, CDR2 YYDKDF (reference sequence). The trim removed 5 bases at V and 7 bases at J, leaving 2 bases unmatched. There are 12 residues in the CDR3. CDR3 sequence reads: CATSGGGNEQFF. The DNA of the CDR3 is TGTGCCACCAGCGGGGGGGGGAATGAGCAGTTCTTC.

V and J are TRBV2 and TRBJ2-5; D remains unclear. With 7 bases removed from V and 4 bases from J, the gap between germline ends came to 13 bases. Germline-derived CDR1 and CDR2 are SNHLY and FYNNEI. This CDR3 spans 13 amino acids. In DNA, the CDR3 is TGTGCCAGCAAGGGCGGCGAATTAGAGACCCAGTACTTC. This encodes CASKGGELETQYF.

This chain links TRBV27 with TRBJ2-7, with TRBD1 identical over 10 bases. The CDR3 spans 15 residues. Per germline, CDR1 MNHEY and CDR2 SMNVEV (reference sequence). The ends lost 4 bases at V and 6 bases at J; junction bases unmatched: 9. CDR3: CASSWAGTGESEQYF. DNA of the CDR3: TGTGCCAGCAGTTGGGCCGGGACAGGGGAATCCGAGCAGTACTTC.

V usage is TRBV19 and J usage is TRBJ2-7; D is undetermined. Trimming stripped 5 bases from V and 4 bases from J, with 6 bases between. The CDR3 is 11 amino acids. Looked up from germline, CDR1 is LNHDA and CDR2 is SQIVND (reference sequence). This CDR3 reads CASSSEYEQYF. The CDR3, as DNA: TGTGCCAGTAGTTCAGAATACGAGCAGTACTTC.

The chain has TRBV21-1 and TRBJ1-6; the table's D call, TRBD1, has no DNA check behind it. TRBV21-1 is shown as a pseudogene. The CDR3 runs 15 residues. DNA for the CDR3: TGTGCCAGCAGCAAAGGTGCAGGGGAAAATTCACCCCTCCACTTT. Amino acids: CASSKGAGENSPLHF.

V usage is TRBV15 and J usage is TRBJ1-4; D is undetermined. With 0 bases removed from V and 3 bases from J, the gap between germline ends came to 11 bases. CDR1 and CDR2 from the germline V gene are LNHNV and YYDKDF (reference sequence). The CDR3 is made up of 16 amino acids. The CDR3 reads CATSRDVGLANEKLFF. CDR3 nucleotide sequence: TGTGCCACCAGCAGAGATGTGGGGTTAGCTAATGAAAAACTGTTTTTT.

The chain combines TRBV6-5 with TRBJ1-5; D possibly corresponds to TRBD1 (5 bases). From germline, CDR1 is MNHEY and CDR2 SVGAGI. Trimming removed 6 bases at V and 2 bases at J, with 14 bases between. CDR3 size: 15 residues. The CDR3 loop is CASRSPETGNQPQHF. The DNA for the CDR3 is TGTGCCAGCAGATCTCCTGAGACAGGCAATCAGCCCCAGCATTTT.

The chain recombines TRBV4-2 with TRBJ2-7; D assignment may be TRBD1 or TRBD2 (6 bases each). Germline V gene lookup returns CDR1 LGHNA and CDR2 YNFKEQ. Deletions cut 0 bases from V and 2 bases from J, with 17 bases between. The CDR3 consists of 17 residues. The CDR3 DNA reads TGTGCCAGCAGCCAAGATGATCGCCCGGGGGACACCTACGAGCAGTACTTC. This encodes CASSQDDRPGDTYEQYF.

This clone appeared many times. The chain employs TRBV7-9 and TRBJ1-1; D remains unclear. Germline CDR1 and CDR2: SEHNR and FQNEAQ (reference sequence). This CDR3 has 17 amino acids. V lost 4 bases to trimming and J lost 4 bases, with 22 bases between them. The CDR3 DNA sequence: TGTGCCAGCAGCTCTCCGGCACTCAGCGGTAGTGGCACTGAAGCTTTCTTT. Residues: CASSSPALSGSGTEAFF.

This rearrangement joins TRBV7-3 to TRBJ2-2, with D possibly being TRBD1 or TRBD2 (5 bases each). The V gene lost 5 bases and the J gene lost 0 bases, with 13 bases spanning the gap. There are 16 residues in the CDR3. The V gene's germline CDR1 is SGHTA and CDR2 FQGTGA. CDR3 sequence reads: CASSPRDGSNTGELFF. CDR3 nucleotide sequence: TGTGCCAGCAGCCCCAGGGACGGGTCGAACACCGGGGAGCTGTTTTTT.

The gene calls are TRBV5-5 and TRBJ1-4; the D is unclear. Trimming pared 2 bases from V and 0 bases from J, leaving 5 bases between. The V gene's germline CDR1 is SGHKS and CDR2 YYEKEE (reference sequence). The CDR3 contains 14 residues. The CDR3 nucleotides read TGTGCCAGCAGCTTCGGGACAACTAATGAAAAACTGTTTTTT. It is translated as CASSFGTTNEKLFF.

The chain is built from TRBV5-5 and TRBJ1-2; no clear D gene. CDR3 length: 12 amino acids. Per germline, CDR1 SGHKS and CDR2 YYEKEE (reference sequence). V dropped 4 bases and J dropped 2 bases, with 6 bases sitting between them. Written as DNA, the CDR3 is TGTGCCAGCAGCCTAATAAACTATGGCTACACCTTC. Translated: CASSLINYGYTF.